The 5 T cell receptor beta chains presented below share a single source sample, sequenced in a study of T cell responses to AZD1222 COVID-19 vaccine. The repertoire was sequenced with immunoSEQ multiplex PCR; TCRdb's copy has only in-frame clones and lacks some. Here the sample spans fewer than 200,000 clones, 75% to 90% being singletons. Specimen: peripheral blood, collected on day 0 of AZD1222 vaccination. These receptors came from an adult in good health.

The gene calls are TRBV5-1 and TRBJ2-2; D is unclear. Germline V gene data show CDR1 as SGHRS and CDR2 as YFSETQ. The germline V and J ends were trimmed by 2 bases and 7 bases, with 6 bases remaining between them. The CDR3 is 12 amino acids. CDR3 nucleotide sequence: TGCGCCAGCAGCTTCCCGGTCGGGGAGCTGTTTTTT. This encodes CASSFPVGELFF.

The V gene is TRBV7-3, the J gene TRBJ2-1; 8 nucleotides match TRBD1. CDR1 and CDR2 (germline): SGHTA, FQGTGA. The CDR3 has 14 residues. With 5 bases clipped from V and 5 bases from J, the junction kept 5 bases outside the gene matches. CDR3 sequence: CASSKQTGDNEQFF. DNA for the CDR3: TGTGCCAGCAGCAAACAGACAGGGGACAATGAGCAGTTCTTC.

The CDR3: CASSLESNQPQHF. The DNA for the CDR3 is TGTGCCAGCAGTCTTGAAAGCAATCAGCCCCAGCATTTT. V and J are TRBV12-3 or TRBV12-4 and TRBJ1-5, with D hard to call. Trimming stripped 5 bases from V and 1 base from J, with 6 bases between. The CDR3 runs 13 residues.

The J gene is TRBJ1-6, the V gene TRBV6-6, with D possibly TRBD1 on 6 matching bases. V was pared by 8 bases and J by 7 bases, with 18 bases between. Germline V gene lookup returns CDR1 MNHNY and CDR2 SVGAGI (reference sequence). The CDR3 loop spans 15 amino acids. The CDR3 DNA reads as TGTGCCAGCCAAACAGGGCCTGTGGGGAATTCACCCCTCCACTTT. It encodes CASQTGPVGNSPLHF.

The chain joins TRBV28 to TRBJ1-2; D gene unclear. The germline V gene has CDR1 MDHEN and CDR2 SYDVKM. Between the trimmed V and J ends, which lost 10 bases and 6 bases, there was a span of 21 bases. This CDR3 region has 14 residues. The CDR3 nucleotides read TGTGCCACCGGATGGTTTGGGCTGTCCAATGGCTACACCTTC. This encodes CATGWFGLSNGYTF.